The sequence of this T cell receptor beta chain was determined in a study of CD4 T cells in relation to SARS-CoV-2 and coronaviruses. Here immunoSEQ multiplex PCR was the method, and the copy in TCRdb shows in-frame clones only, minus some. The table has approximately 70,000 clones, approximately 93% seen once; the top ten hold under 0.25%. Whole-study findings and limits: The cross-reactivity analysis covered only spike protein, not other viral proteins.

For this clone: Its antigen is still unknown.

Before the COVID-19 pandemic, during about 2010-2018, CD4+ T cells were taken from unexposed donors. CD4 enrichment then naive enrichment separated naive from memory CD4+ cells. V lost 1 base and J lost 4, with 2 bases in between. The CDR3 covers 11 residues. The rearrangement joins TRBV12-3 or TRBV12-4 to TRBJ2-7; D unclear. This TCR was recovered from a human donor in good health. Sequenced input: naive CD4+ T cells from PBMCs. Documented subset: naive CD4+ T cells isolated by negative enrichment. The CDR3: CASSLEYEQYF. The CDR3 DNA reads as TGTGCCAGCAGTTTAGAGTACGAGCAGTACTTC.